This TCR beta chain was sequenced for a study of resident and recirculating memory T cells in vitiligo. This clone was seen more than once but under ten times. CDR1 is MRHNA, CDR2 SNTAGT, per germline. There are 15 residues in the CDR3. J was trimmed by 4 bases and V by 3 bases; bases with no gene match: 2. The repertoire was sequenced with immunoSEQ multiplex PCR; TCRdb's copy has only in-frame clones and lacks some. The table includes approximately 69,000 clones, 90% to 95% detected once. Patients had received no treatment within the previous three months. The gene calls are TRBV6-4 and TRBJ2-2; 10 nucleotides align to TRBD2. The TCR sequence derives from a male donor with vitiligo. The material sequenced was blood. Written as DNA, the CDR3 is TGTGCCAGCAGTGAGATAGCGGGGGGCACCGGGGAGCTGTTTTTT. Its translation is CASSEIAGGTGELFF.